The 8 T cell receptor beta chains below all came from one sample that was sequenced in a study of long-term antiretroviral therapy in people with HIV. immunoSEQ v3.0 was run at survey level. The assay was immunoSEQ multiplex PCR, and TCRdb's table has in-frame clones only and misses some. The sample has fewer than 25,000 clones, about 87% seen once; the top ten hold around 3.3%. This specimen consisted of unsorted PBMCs, obtained around 2.7 years after starting antiretroviral therapy. All receptors derive from a woman aged 45 to 65 with HIV.

The table lists this clone with a count of one. The chain recombines TRBV4-1 with TRBJ2-7, with 7 bases aligning to TRBD2. The CDR3 extends over 15 amino acids. Germline-derived CDR1 and CDR2 are MGHRA and YSYEKL. Unmatched junction bases numbered 10, after V lost 4 bases and J lost 4 bases. CDR3 in amino acids: CASSPFLGGSYEQYF. CDR3 nucleotides: TGCGCCAGCAGCCCTTTCTTAGGCGGGAGTTACGAGCAGTACTTC.

V gene TRBV19 combines with J gene TRBJ2-7; 7 positions agree with TRBD2. This CDR3 contains 15 residues. The junction had 13 bases not matched to a gene; V was cut back by 6 bases and J by 5 bases. Germline values: CDR1 LNHDA, CDR2 SQIVND (reference sequence). The CDR3 loop is CASRPTSPNPDEQYF. The CDR3 coding sequence is TGTGCCAGTAGACCGACTAGCCCAAACCCGGACGAGCAGTACTTC.

V is TRBV7-9 and J is TRBJ1-3; D remains unclear. CDR3 size: 16 residues. Trimming shortened V by 5 bases and J by 0 bases, and 14 bases separated the two germline ends. Germline V gene sequence: CDR1 SEHNR, CDR2 FQNEAQ (reference sequence). This CDR3 reads CASSLGSSDSGNTIYF. The CDR3 DNA reads TGTGCCAGCAGCCTTGGCAGCTCCGACTCTGGAAACACCATATATTTT.

The chain joins TRBV28 to TRBJ2-3; the match to TRBD1 covers 11 bases. The J segment lost 5 bases and the V segment lost 4 bases, leaving 11 bases of the junction unmatched. There are 17 residues in the CDR3. Per the germline V gene, CDR1 is MDHEN and CDR2 is SYDVKM. The CDR3 region has the DNA TGTGCCAGCAGTTCCCCCGGGACAGGGGGAAATCTAGATACGCAGTATTTT. Encoded protein: CASSSPGTGGNLDTQYF.

V is TRBV6-6 and J is TRBJ2-5; maybe TRBD1 (6 bases). Germline CDR1 reads MNHNY; CDR2 reads SVGAGI (reference sequence). CDR3 size: 13 residues. Trimming pared 5 bases from V and 5 bases from J, leaving 12 bases between. The CDR3 loop is CASSNRVEETQYF. The CDR3 nucleotides are TGTGCCAGCAGTAACAGGGTAGAGGAGACCCAGTACTTC.

This chain joins TRBV19 and TRBJ2-7; D is undetermined. V was cut by 5 bases and J by 2 bases, with 16 bases left in between. Germline CDR1 LNHDA, CDR2 SQIVND (reference sequence). This CDR3 region has 15 residues. The CDR3: CASSPKRHQTYEQYF. Here the CDR3 DNA reads TGTGCCAGTAGTCCAAAGAGGCACCAAACCTACGAGCAGTACTTC.

The J gene is TRBJ1-1, the V gene TRBV18; 8 bases agree with TRBD1. Looked up from germline, CDR1 is KGHSH and CDR2 is LQKENI. The CDR3 covers 16 residues. Unmatched junction bases numbered 9, after V lost 5 bases and J lost 1 base. CDR3 amino acids: CASSTLQGAGNTEAFF. CDR3 DNA sequence: TGTGCCAGCTCAACTCTCCAGGGGGCAGGGAACACTGAAGCTTTCTTT.

The genes are TRBV15 and TRBJ2-1; TRBD2 aligns across 9 bases. This CDR3 spans 16 amino acids. V was clipped by 3 bases and J by 5 bases; unmatched bases: 8. Germline V gene sequence: CDR1 LNHNV, CDR2 YYDKDF (reference sequence). The CDR3 spells CATSSSGSPPDNEQFF. In DNA, the CDR3 is TGTGCCACCAGCAGTAGCGGGAGCCCACCGGACAATGAGCAGTTCTTC.